This TCR beta chain stems from a study of blood T cell repertoires in COVID-19. As concerns this clone: Other DNA sequences in this sample translate to the same CDR3.

Only in-frame clones appear in the TCRdb table, and some are missing; sequencing was by immunoSEQ multiplex PCR. The sample shows about 180,000 clones, about 90% of them seen only once. This receptor was taken from a woman aged 18-29 years who had recovered from COVID-19. Input material: PBMCs or T cells enriched from blood (not recorded which).

Here the CDR3 reads CASSLQGYNSPLHF. The CDR3, as DNA: TGTGCCAGCAGTCTCCAGGGCTATAATTCACCCCTCCACTTT. The J gene is TRBJ1-6, the V gene TRBV27, with TRBD1 as a possible D gene (5 bases). CDR3 length equals 14 residues. From germline, CDR1 is MNHEY and CDR2 SMNVEV (reference sequence). Trimming took 5 bases from V and 3 from J, leaving 8 bases between them.